This T cell receptor beta chain was retrieved from a study of cytomegalovirus exposure and HLA in healthy donors. 60 Vbeta and 13 Jbeta primers were used in PCR. Produced via immunoSEQ multiplex PCR; TCRdb's table is partial and in-frame only. The profile shows about 120,000 clones, under 12% of them singletons. To note about this clone: Its antigen remains unknown.

Findings of the study overall: Among TCR beta chains of equal frequency, HLA-associated ones were more clonally expanded in a later analysis. There was a cluster of highly shared sequence variants that was likely a sequencing artifact. In an earlier analysis, productive rearrangement rates for most beta V segments clustered near 87% or 30%. Later on, analysis showed that most CMV-associated TCR beta chains appeared to be HLA-restricted.

Looked up from germline, CDR1 is SQVTM and CDR2 is ANQGSEA. The V segment lost 7 bases and the J segment 8 bases; nucleotides outside the gene matches: 9. This CDR3 has 13 residues. Material: PBMCs. The clonotype was recovered from a woman aged 18-29 years in good health and CMV-seropositive. The chain has TRBV29-1 and TRBJ2-2; 8 bases map to TRBD2. Here the CDR3 reads CSAGEREWGELFF. The CDR3 DNA reads as TGCAGCGCCGGGGAGCGGGAGTGGGGGGAGCTGTTTTTT.